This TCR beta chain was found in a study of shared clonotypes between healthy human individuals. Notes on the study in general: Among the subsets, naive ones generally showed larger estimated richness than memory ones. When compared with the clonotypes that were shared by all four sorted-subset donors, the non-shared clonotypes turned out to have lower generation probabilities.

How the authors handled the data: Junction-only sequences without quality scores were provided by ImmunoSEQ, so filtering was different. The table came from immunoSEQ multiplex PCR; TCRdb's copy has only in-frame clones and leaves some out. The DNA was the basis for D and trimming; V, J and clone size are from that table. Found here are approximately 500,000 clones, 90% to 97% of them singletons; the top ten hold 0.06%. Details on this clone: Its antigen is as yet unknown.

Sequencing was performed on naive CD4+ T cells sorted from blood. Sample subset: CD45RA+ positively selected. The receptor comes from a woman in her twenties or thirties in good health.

The CDR3: CASSHPSGTADTQYF. CDR3 DNA: TGCGCCAGCAGTCACCCCTCCGGGACTGCAGATACGCAGTATTTT. V gene TRBV10-1 combines with J gene TRBJ2-3; D possibly corresponds to TRBD2 (6 bases). The V end lost 5 bases, the J end lost 4 bases, and 16 bases lay between the germline ends. Per germline, CDR1 WNHNN and CDR2 SYGVQD (reference sequence). CDR3 length equals 15 residues.